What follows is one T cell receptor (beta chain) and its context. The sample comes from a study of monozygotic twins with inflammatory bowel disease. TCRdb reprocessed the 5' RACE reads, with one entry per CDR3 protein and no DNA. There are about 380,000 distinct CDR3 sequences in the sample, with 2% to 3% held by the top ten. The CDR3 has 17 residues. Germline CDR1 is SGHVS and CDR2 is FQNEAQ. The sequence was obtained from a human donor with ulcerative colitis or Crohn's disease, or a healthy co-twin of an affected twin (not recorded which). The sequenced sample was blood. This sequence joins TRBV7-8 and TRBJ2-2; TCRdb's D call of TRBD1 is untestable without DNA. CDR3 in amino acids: CASSLGVIDRVTGELFF.